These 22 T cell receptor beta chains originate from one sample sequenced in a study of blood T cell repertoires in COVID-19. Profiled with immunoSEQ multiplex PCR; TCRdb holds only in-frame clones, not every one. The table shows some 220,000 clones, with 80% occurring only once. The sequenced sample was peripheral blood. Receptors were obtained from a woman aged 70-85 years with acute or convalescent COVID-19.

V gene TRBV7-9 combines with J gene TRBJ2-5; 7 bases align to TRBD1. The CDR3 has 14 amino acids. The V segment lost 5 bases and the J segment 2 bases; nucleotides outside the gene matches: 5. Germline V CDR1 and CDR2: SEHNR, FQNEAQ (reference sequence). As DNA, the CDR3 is TGTGCCAGCAGCCCCCCGGGACAGCAAGAGACCCAGTACTTC. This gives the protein CASSPPGQQETQYF.

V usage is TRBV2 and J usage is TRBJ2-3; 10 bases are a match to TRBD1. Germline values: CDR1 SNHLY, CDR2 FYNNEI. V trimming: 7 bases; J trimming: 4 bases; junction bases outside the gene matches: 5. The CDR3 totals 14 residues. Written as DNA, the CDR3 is TGTGCCAGCAACGCCGGACAGGGGGCAGATACGCAGTATTTT. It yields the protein CASNAGQGADTQYF.

DNA of the CDR3: TGCGCCAGCAGCCAAGATCAAACAGGGAGCACTGAAGCTTTCTTT. This translates into CASSQDQTGSTEAFF. This sequence joins TRBV4-1 and TRBJ1-1, with a tentative D call TRBD1 (6 bases). The CDR3 has 15 residues. Trimming pared 0 bases from V and 4 bases from J, leaving 12 bases between. CDR1 is MGHRA, CDR2 YSYEKL, per germline.

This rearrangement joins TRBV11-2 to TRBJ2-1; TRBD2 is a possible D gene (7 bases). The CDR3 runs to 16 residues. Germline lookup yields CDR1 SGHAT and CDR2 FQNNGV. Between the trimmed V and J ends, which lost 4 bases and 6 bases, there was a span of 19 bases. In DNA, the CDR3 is TGTGCCAGCAGCTCAGTTAGAGGGGGGGCAGGCAATGAGCAGTTCTTC. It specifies CASSSVRGGAGNEQFF.

This CDR3 is CASSESAGTGAKNIQYF. The DNA for the CDR3 is TGCGCCAGCAGTGAGTCGGCCGGGACAGGGGCCAAAAACATTCAGTACTTC. The chain links TRBV10-2 to TRBJ2-4; 9 bases fit TRBD1. Trimming removed 0 bases from V and 1 base from J; junction bases left unmatched: 4. Germline V gene data show CDR1 as WSHSY and CDR2 as SAAADI. The CDR3 spans 17 residues.

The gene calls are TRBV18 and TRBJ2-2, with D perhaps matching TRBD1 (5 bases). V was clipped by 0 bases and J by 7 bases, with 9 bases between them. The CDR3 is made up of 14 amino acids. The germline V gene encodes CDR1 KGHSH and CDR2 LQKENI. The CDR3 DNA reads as TGTGCCAGCTCACCACCGTCAGGGCTCGGGGAGCTGTTTTTT. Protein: CASSPPSGLGELFF.

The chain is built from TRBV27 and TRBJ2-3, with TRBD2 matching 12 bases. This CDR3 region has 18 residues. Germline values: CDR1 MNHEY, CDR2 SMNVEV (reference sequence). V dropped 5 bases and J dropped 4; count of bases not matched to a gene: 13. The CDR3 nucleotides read TGTGCCAGCAGTCGGTTTGGGCTAGCGGGGGGGCCAGCAGATACGCAGTATTTT. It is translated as CASSRFGLAGGPADTQYF.

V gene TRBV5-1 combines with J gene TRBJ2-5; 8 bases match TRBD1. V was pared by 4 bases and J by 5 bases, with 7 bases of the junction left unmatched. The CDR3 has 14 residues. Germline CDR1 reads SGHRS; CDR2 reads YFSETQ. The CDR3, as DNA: TGCGCCAGCAGCCCCGGGACAGGTGGTGAGACCCAGTACTTC. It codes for CASSPGTGGETQYF.

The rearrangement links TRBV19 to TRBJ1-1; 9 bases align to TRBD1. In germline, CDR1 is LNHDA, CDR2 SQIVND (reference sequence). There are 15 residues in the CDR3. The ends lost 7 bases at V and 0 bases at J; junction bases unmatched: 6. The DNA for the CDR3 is TGTGCCAGTAAGGGACAGGGCTTTTTGAACACTGAAGCTTTCTTT. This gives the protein CASKGQGFLNTEAFF.

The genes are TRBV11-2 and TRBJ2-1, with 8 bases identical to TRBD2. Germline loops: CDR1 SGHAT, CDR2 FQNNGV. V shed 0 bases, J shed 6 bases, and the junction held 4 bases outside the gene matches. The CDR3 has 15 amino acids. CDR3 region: CASSLDGGAGNEQFF. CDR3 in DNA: TGTGCCAGCAGCTTAGACGGGGGGGCCGGCAATGAGCAGTTCTTC.

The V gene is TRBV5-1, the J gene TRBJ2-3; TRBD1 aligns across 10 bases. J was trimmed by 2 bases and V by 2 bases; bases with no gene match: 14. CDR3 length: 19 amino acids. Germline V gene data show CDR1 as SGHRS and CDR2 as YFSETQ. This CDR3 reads CASSFLTGQGIPPTDTQYF. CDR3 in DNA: TGCGCCAGCAGCTTTCTTACGGGACAGGGGATACCCCCCACAGATACGCAGTATTTT. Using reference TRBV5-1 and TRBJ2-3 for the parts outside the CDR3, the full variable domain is KAGVTQTPRYLIKTRGQQVTLSCSPISGHRSVSWYQQTPGQGLQFLFEYFSETQRNKGNFPGRFSGRQFSNSRSEMNVSTLELGDSALYLCASSFLTGQGIPPTDTQYFGPGTRLTVL.

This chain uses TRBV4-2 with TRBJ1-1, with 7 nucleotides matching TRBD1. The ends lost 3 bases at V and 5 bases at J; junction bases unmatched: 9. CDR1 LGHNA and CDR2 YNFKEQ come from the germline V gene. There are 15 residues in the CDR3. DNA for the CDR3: TGTGCCAGCAGCCAGGAAGGGGGCAAGGGGACTGAAGCTTTCTTT. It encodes CASSQEGGKGTEAFF.

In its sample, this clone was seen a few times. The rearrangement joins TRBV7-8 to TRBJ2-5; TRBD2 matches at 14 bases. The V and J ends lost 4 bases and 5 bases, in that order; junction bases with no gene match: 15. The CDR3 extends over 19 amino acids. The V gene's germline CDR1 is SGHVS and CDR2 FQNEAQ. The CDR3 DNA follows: TGTGCCAGCAGCTCCAGAACGGGGACTAGCGGGGGCCCGGGCGAGACCCAGTACTTC. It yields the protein CASSSRTGTSGGPGETQYF.

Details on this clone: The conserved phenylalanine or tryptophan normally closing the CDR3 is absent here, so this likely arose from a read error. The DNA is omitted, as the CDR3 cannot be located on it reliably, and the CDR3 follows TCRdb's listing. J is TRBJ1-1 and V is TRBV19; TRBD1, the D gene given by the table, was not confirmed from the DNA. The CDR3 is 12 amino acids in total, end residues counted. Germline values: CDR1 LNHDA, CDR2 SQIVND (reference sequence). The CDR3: CASSIQGAWVQL.

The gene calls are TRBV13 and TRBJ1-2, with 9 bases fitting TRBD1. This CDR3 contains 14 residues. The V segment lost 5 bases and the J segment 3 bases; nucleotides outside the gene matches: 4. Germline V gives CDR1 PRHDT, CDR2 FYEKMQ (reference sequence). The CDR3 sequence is CASSQGQGDYGYTF. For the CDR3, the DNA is TGTGCCAGCAGCCAGGGACAGGGCGACTATGGCTACACCTTC.

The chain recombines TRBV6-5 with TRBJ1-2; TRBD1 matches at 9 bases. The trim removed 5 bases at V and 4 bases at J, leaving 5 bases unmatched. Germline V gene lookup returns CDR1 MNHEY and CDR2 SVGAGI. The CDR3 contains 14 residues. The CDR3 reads CASSSTGGIYGYTF. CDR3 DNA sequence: TGTGCCAGCAGTAGCACAGGGGGCATCTATGGCTACACCTTC.

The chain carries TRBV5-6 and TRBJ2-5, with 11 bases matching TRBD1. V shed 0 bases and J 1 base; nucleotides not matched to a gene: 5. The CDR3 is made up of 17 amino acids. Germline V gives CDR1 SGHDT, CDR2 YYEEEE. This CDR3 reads CASSLVFGQGAQETQYF. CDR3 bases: TGTGCCAGCAGCTTGGTATTCGGACAGGGGGCCCAAGAGACCCAGTACTTC.

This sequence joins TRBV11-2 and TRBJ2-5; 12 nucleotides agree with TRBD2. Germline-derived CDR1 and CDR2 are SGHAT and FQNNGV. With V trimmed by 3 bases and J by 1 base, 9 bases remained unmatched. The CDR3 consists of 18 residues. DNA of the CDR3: TGTGCCAGCAGCTTGGAACCTGGGACTAGCGGGCCCCAAGAGACCCAGTACTTC. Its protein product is CASSLEPGTSGPQETQYF.

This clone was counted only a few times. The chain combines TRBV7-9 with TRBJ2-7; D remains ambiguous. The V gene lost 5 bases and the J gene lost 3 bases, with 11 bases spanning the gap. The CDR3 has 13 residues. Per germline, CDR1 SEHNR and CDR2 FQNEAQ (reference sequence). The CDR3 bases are TGTGCCAGCAGCGGAGATCCCAACTACGAGCAGTACTTC. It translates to CASSGDPNYEQYF.

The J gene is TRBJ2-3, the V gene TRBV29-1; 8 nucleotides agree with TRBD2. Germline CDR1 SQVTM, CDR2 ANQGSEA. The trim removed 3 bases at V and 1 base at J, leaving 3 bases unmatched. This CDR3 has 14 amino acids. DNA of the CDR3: TGCAGCGTTGAGCGGGGGGTAGGCACAGATACGCAGTATTTT. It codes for CSVERGVGTDTQYF.

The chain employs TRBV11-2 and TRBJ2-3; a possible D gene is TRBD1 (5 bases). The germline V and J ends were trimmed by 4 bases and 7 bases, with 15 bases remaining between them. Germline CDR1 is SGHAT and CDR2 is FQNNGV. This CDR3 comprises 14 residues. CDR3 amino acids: CASSSSPQGNTQYF. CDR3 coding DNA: TGTGCCAGCAGCTCCTCCCCCCAGGGAAATACGCAGTATTTT.

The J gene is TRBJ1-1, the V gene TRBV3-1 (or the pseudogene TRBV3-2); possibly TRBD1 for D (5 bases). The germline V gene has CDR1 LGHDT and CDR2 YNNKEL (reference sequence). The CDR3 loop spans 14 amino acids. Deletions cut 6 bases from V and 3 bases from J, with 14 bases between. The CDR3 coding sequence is TGTGCCAGCAGACCGCAAGACAGACACACTGAAGCTTTCTTT. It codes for CASRPQDRHTEAFF.